These 21 T cell receptor beta chains share one sample of origin, sequenced in a study of T cells after posttransplantation cyclophosphamide. Repertoires were generated with immunoSEQ multiplex PCR, while TCRdb's copy carries only in-frame clones and drops some. The sample has some 40,000 clones, none seen only once. Input material: PBMCs. All receptors derive from a middle-aged man in good health, CMV-negative, and a related stem cell transplant donor.

This clone has a count of ten or more. For the CDR3, the DNA is TGTGCCAGCAGGCCTGGGGGGGGGAGTGTTGAAGCTTTCTTT. Amino acid sequence: CASRPGGGSVEAFF. V is TRBV6-6 and J is TRBJ1-1; a possible D gene is TRBD1 (5 bases). From germline, CDR1 is MNHNY and CDR2 SVGAGI (reference sequence). The CDR3 loop spans 14 amino acids. Deletions cut 6 bases from V and 7 bases from J, with 18 bases between.

This clone was observed at least ten times. The chain combines TRBV5-1 with TRBJ2-1; no firm D call. Germline V gene data show CDR1 as SGHRS and CDR2 as YFSETQ. The germline V and J ends were trimmed by 0 bases and 0 bases, with 7 bases remaining between them. CDR3 size: 15 residues. CDR3 in DNA: TGCGCCAGCAGCTTGGCTCGAGCCTCCTACAATGAGCAGTTCTTC. It is translated as CASSLARASYNEQFF.

This clone was detected many times. A read error may account for a junction end that differs from germline. This chain links TRBV5-4 with TRBJ1-6; the D is unclear. Per the germline V gene, CDR1 is SGHNT and CDR2 is YYREEE (reference sequence). This CDR3 comprises 15 residues. For the CDR3, the DNA is TGTGCCAGCGGCTTGGGCCGGGGTTATAATTCACCCCTCCACTTT. Encoded protein: CASGLGRGYNSPLHF.

This clone came up many times. This chain connects TRBV7-9 to TRBJ1-1; possible D gene TRBD1, 5 bases. Deletions cut 1 base from V and 5 bases from J, with 11 bases between. Germline V lookup: CDR1 SEHNR, CDR2 FQNEAQ (reference sequence). The CDR3 is 14 amino acids. The CDR3 bases are TGTGCCAGCAGCTTAGAGCAGGGTGCTACTGAAGCTTTCTTT. This encodes CASSLEQGATEAFF.

This clone was observed at least ten times. The chain joins TRBV11-2 to TRBJ1-5; tentatively, D is TRBD1 (5 bases). Deletions cut 1 base from V and 1 base from J, with 8 bases between. Looked up from germline, CDR1 is SGHAT and CDR2 is FQNNGV. The CDR3 contains 15 residues. CDR3 loop: CASSLGDSSNQPQHF. The CDR3 DNA follows: TGTGCCAGCAGCTTAGGAGACAGCAGCAATCAGCCCCAGCATTTT.

This clone showed up many times. The CDR3 DNA follows: TGTGCCAGTAGTACCACAGGGGGCGTACGACAGCCCCAGCATTTT. It translates to CASSTTGGVRQPQHF. The chain carries TRBV19 and TRBJ1-5, with 9 positions matching TRBD1. The V segment lost 4 bases and the J segment 7 bases; nucleotides outside the gene matches: 8. This CDR3 has 15 residues. The germline CDR1 and CDR2 sequences are LNHDA and SQIVND (reference sequence).

This clone was found many times. V and J are TRBV4-3 and TRBJ2-5; 8 positions match TRBD2. The germline gives CDR1 LGHNA, CDR2 YSLEER. CDR3 length: 15 residues. V lost 0 bases and J lost 1; bases outside the gene matches: 1. CDR3 protein: CASSQELAGQETQYF. For the CDR3, the DNA is TGCGCCAGCAGCCAAGAGCTAGCGGGCCAAGAGACCCAGTACTTC.

This clone has ten or more counts. The gene calls are TRBV6-1 and TRBJ2-7; D is ambiguous. This CDR3 has 12 amino acids. V was cut by 5 bases and J by 5 bases, with 10 bases left in between. Germline assignment: CDR1 MNHNS and CDR2 SASEGT. CDR3 region: CASSPTPHEQYF. The CDR3 DNA follows: TGTGCCAGCAGTCCAACACCCCACGAGCAGTACTTC.

This clone was seen only a few times. The rearrangement uses TRBV10-3 and TRBJ2-3; D possibly corresponds to TRBD1 (5 bases). The CDR3 spans 16 residues. Germline-derived CDR1 and CDR2 are ENHRY and SYGVKD. Deletions cut 0 bases from V and 1 base from J, with 11 bases between. DNA of the CDR3: TGTGCCATCAGTGAGTCCGCTTCCAGGGGCACAGATACGCAGTATTTT. Amino acids: CAISESASRGTDTQYF.

CDR3 region: CASRDSYEQYF. The CDR3 bases are TGCGCCAGCAGAGACAGCTACGAGCAGTACTTC. The chain links TRBV10-2 to TRBJ2-5; the D gene is possibly TRBD1 (5 bases). The J call may be mistaken, given a closer DNA end match to TRBJ2-7. Germline lookup yields CDR1 WSHSY and CDR2 SAAADI. The CDR3 has 11 residues.

The rearrangement links TRBV6-6 to TRBJ1-1; possibly TRBD1 for D (5 bases). Per germline, CDR1 MNHNY and CDR2 SVGAGI (reference sequence). Trimming removed 2 bases at V and 4 bases at J, with 14 bases between. The CDR3 is 15 amino acids. CDR3 sequence (DNA): TGTGCCAGCAGTTACAGGGGTCTCCTAGGCACTGAAGCTTTCTTT. Its translation: CASSYRGLLGTEAFF.

The chain is built from TRBV6-6 and TRBJ2-7; 8 nucleotides align to TRBD1. In germline, CDR1 is MNHNY, CDR2 SVGAGI (reference sequence). The CDR3 covers 15 residues. The V segment lost 6 bases and the J segment 3 bases; nucleotides outside the gene matches: 10. The CDR3 nucleotides are TGTGCCAGCAGCAGACAGGGGAACGCCGTCTACGAGCAGTACTTC. Its translation is CASSRQGNAVYEQYF.

In this sample, this clone turned up many times. V usage is TRBV27 and J usage is TRBJ1-2, with D tentatively TRBD1 (5 bases). Germline assignment: CDR1 MNHEY and CDR2 SMNVEV (reference sequence). CDR3 length: 16 amino acids. Trimming pared 4 bases from V and 4 bases from J, leaving 19 bases between. CDR3: CASSSSPQQAPYGYTF. In DNA, the CDR3 is TGTGCCAGCAGTTCCTCACCCCAACAGGCCCCCTATGGCTACACCTTC.

At least ten counts were recorded for this clone. This chain links TRBV5-1 with TRBJ2-1; D is possibly TRBD2 (5 bases). The CDR3 length is 16 residues. CDR1 is SGHRS, CDR2 YFSETQ, per germline. Trimming cost V 4 bases and J 0 bases, with 14 bases left between them. The DNA for the CDR3 is TGCGCCAGCAGCCCCCTAGCACGTAGCTCCTACAATGAGCAGTTCTTC. This translates into CASSPLARSSYNEQFF.

This clone was picked up many times. The V and J genes are TRBV11-3 and TRBJ2-1; 11 nucleotides align to TRBD2. Trimming cost V 3 bases and J 8 bases; bases outside gene matches: 3. CDR1 and CDR2 (germline): SGHNT, YENEEA. The CDR3 is made up of 14 amino acids. The CDR3: CASSFSGREDEQFF. Written as DNA, the CDR3 is TGTGCCAGCAGCTTTAGCGGGAGGGAGGATGAGCAGTTCTTC.

This clone was recorded many times. The genes are TRBV7-6 and TRBJ2-3, with 9 bases identical to TRBD2. The CDR3 is made up of 16 amino acids. Germline CDR1 is SGHVS and CDR2 is FNYEAQ. V lost 2 bases and J lost 5; bases outside the gene matches: 8. DNA of the CDR3: TGTGCCAGCAGCTTAAGCGCGGGGGGGCAAGGAGATACGCAGTATTTT. Protein sequence: CASSLSAGGQGDTQYF. Supplemented by reference TRBV7-6 and TRBJ2-3, the full variable domain reads GAGVSQSPRYKVTKRGQDVALRCDPISGHVSLYWYRQALGQGPEFLTYFNYEAQQDKSGLPNDRFSAERPEGSISTLTIQRTEQRDSAMYRCASSLSAGGQGDTQYFGPGTRLTVL.

This clone has a count of ten or more. The rearrangement joins TRBV5-1 to TRBJ2-4; 8 bases map to TRBD1. Per germline, CDR1 SGHRS and CDR2 YFSETQ. CDR3 length equals 14 residues. V gave up 5 bases and J gave up 5 bases; unmatched junction bases: 6. The CDR3 protein is CASRVGTGENIQYF. CDR3 in DNA: TGCGCCAGCAGGGTTGGGACAGGAGAAAACATTCAGTACTTC.

This clone was counted many times. The chain combines TRBV5-1 with TRBJ2-7; 10 nucleotides match TRBD2. The CDR3 covers 17 residues. Losses at the gene ends were 4 bases for V and 0 bases for J; bases not matched to a gene: 10. Germline V gene data show CDR1 as SGHRS and CDR2 as YFSETQ. The CDR3 loop reads CASSRGLAGANSYEQYF. CDR3 DNA: TGCGCCAGCAGCCGAGGGCTAGCGGGGGCAAACTCCTACGAGCAGTACTTC. Full variable domain (outside the CDR3, taken from reference TRBV5-1 and TRBJ2-7): KAGVTQTPRYLIKTRGQQVTLSCSPISGHRSVSWYQQTPGQGLQFLFEYFSETQRNKGNFPGRFSGRQFSNSRSEMNVSTLELGDSALYLCASSRGLAGANSYEQYFGPGTRLTVT.

This clone occurred many times. Here the CDR3 reads CASSPAPGLAGGDTQYF. The DNA of the CDR3 is TGTGCCAGCAGCCCAGCTCCGGGACTAGCGGGAGGAGATACGCAGTATTTT. The chain joins TRBV11-3 to TRBJ2-3, with 15 bases fitting TRBD2. The CDR3 length is 17 residues. Germline loops: CDR1 SGHNT, CDR2 YENEEA. With V trimmed by 5 bases and J by 5 bases, 8 bases remained unmatched.

This chain links TRBV7-2 with TRBJ2-3; 8 positions match TRBD2. With 1 base clipped from V and 8 bases from J, the junction kept 5 bases outside the gene matches. CDR1 SGHTA and CDR2 FQGNSA come from the germline V gene. This CDR3 has 14 residues. In DNA form, the CDR3 reads TGTGCCAGCAGCTTAGGGACGGGAGGGGGTACGCAGTATTTT. Protein sequence: CASSLGTGGGTQYF.

In this sample, this clone turned up many times. This chain uses TRBV4-1 with TRBJ1-2; D unclear. Germline CDR1 MGHRA, CDR2 YSYEKL. V was trimmed by 0 bases and J by 3 bases, leaving 11 bases between them. This CDR3 spans 15 amino acids. CDR3 loop: CASSQDWSEDYGYTF. As DNA, the CDR3 is TGCGCCAGCAGCCAAGATTGGTCAGAGGACTATGGCTACACCTTC.